This T cell receptor beta chain came from a study of shared clonotypes between healthy human individuals. Sequencing used immunoSEQ multiplex PCR; TCRdb keeps in-frame clones, though not all of them. This sample has hundreds of thousands of clones, with roughly 70% found just once. Whole-study findings and limits: For naive CD4 cells, roughly 5.5% of clonotypes were shared across a few donors. Few donors limited the genetic and exposure-history diversity represented.

Germline CDR1 reads MDHEN; CDR2 reads SYDVKM. The CDR3 loop spans 12 amino acids. The V and J ends lost 9 bases and 5 bases respectively, with 11 bases between them. This clone was seen once. Its specificity is not known. This receptor was taken from a young woman in good health. J is TRBJ2-1 and V is TRBV28; TRBD1 or TRBD2 may be the D gene (5 bases each). Sequenced sample: memory CD4+ T cells sorted from blood. Sample subset: CD45RA-negative fraction. The DNA for the CDR3 is TGTGCCAGTCAGGGACCTAACAATGAGCAGTTCTTC. This codes for CASQGPNNEQFF.